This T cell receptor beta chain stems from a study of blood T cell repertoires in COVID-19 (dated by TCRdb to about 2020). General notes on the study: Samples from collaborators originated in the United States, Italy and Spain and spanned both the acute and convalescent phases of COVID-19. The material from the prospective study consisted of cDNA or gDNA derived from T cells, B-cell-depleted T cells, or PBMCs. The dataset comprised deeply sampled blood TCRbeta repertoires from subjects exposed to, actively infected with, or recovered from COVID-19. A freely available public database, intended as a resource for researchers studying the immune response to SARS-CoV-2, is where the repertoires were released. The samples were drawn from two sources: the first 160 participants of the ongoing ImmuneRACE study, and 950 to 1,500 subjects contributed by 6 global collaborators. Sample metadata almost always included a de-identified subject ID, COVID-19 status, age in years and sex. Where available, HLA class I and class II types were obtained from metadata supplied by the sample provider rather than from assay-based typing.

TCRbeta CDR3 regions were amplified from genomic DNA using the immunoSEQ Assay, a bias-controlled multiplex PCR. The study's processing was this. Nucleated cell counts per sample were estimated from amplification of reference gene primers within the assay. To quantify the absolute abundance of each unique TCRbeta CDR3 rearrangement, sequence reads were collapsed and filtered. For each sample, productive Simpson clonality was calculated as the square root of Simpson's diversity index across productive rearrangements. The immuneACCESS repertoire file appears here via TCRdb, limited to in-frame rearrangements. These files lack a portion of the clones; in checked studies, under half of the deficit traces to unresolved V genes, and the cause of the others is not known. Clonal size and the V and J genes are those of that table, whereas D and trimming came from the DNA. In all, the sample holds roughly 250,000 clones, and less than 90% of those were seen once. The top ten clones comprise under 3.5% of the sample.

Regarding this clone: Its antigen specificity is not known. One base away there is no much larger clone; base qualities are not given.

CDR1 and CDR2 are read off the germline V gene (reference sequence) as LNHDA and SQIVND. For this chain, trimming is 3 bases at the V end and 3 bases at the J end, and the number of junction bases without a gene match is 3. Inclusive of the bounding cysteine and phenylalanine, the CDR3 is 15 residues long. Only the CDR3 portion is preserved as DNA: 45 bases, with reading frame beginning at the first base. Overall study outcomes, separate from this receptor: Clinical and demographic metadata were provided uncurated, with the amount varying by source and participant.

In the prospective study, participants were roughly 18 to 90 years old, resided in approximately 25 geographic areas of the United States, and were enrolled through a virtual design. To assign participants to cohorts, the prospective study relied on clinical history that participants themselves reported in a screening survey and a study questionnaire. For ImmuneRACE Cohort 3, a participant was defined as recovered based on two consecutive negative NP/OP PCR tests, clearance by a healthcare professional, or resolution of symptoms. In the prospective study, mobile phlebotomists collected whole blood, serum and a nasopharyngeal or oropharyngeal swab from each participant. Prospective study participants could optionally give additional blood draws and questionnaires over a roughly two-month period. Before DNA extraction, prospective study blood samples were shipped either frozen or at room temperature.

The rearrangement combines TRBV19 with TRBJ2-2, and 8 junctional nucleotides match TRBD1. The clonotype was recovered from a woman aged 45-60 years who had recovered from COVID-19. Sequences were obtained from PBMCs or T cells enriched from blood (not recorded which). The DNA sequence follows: TGTGCCAGTAGTATTGGGACAGGATACACCGGGGAGCTGTTTTTT. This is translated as CASSIGTGYTGELFF.